This TCR beta chain stems from a study of a mutant IDH1 vaccine in newly diagnosed glioma. Per the germline V gene, CDR1 is MRHNA and CDR2 is SNTAGT. This CDR3 is 15 amino acids long. The V gene end was trimmed by 2 bases and the J gene end by 2 bases; junction bases not matched to a gene: 2. As to time point: week 35, safety follow-up. Every single dose of the vaccine, 300 ug of mutant IDH1 20-mer peptide, came with topical imiquimod. The method was immunoSEQ multiplex PCR; TCRdb's version includes in-frame clones alone and lacks a portion of them. The sample gives about 48,000 clones, less than 80% of which show up once; more than 10% is in the top ten. Notes on this clone: Its antigen is not known.

Sequenced here: PBMCs, sampled from a glioma patient whose treatment included an IDH1 peptide vaccine. This chain uses TRBV6-4 with TRBJ2-3; 9 bases align to TRBD2. The receptor was isolated from a man aged 40-55 years with glioma. CDR3 in amino acids: CASSDLAGNTDTQYF. The CDR3 bases are TGTGCCAGCAGTGACCTAGCGGGAAACACAGATACGCAGTATTTT.